This TCR beta chain was recorded in a study of cytomegalovirus exposure and HLA in healthy donors (dated by TCRdb to 2016 to 2017). Background on the whole study: In an earlier analysis of 587 of the donors, 250 to 350 Gb of sequence data and 90 million to 130 million unique TCR beta sequences from 150 million to 200 million T cells were reported. Roughly 320 gigabases of sequencing data and around 88 million unique TCR sequences made up an early release that covered 500 to 650 HLA-typed donors. Among the approximately 420 genotyped donors, under 90% belonged to the genetic ancestry cluster associated with self-reported Caucasian donors. The study aimed to test whether signatures of past pathogen exposure could be identified by cataloging public T cell receptors. The T cell repertoires of 666 subjects were profiled by immunosequencing and related to cytomegalovirus serostatus. A separate validation cohort of approximately 120 different subjects was used in addition to the roughly 720-subject first cohort. High-throughput TCR immunosequencing, statistical association of individual TCRs with disease status, and machine learning were combined to predict cytomegalovirus infection status. To study patterns of TCR occurrence, a later analysis re-analyzed previously published TCR beta repertoires from 666 donors and added high-resolution HLA genotyping. In the later analysis, no new phenotypic data were used to find candidate immune exposures; instead, reliance was placed on TCR beta sequences and their occurrence across donors. In an earlier analysis of over 550 of the donors, high-throughput TCR beta sequencing was used to judge whether each TCR beta V gene segment behaved as functional or pseudogenic. Alongside the repertoire data, information on donor age, sex, ethnicity and CMV serostatus was compiled. In a later genetic analysis, genome-wide SNP genotypes for about three fifths of the 666 donors were used, and that subset was treated as a discovery cohort. Every discovery cohort repertoire had been produced on one sequencing platform. HLA typing covered class I and class II loci at four-digit resolution. Typing coverage differed by locus: A, B, C, DRB1 and DQB1 were typed in roughly 629-640 donors, DQA1 in roughly 510, DPA1 in some 610, and DPB1 in 400 to 490. Roughly five DR-DQ haplotypes were treated as single units for association and clustering because of strong linkage in the cohort. Across 300 to 500 genotyped donors of the cohort, an average of roughly 250,000 unique TCR beta nucleotide sequences per donor were sequenced, and approximately 17% of those sequences were non-productive.

The investigation overall reported the following: The authors suggested that the approach could potentially be extended to other disease states and immunological phenotypes. Only TCR beta chains were sequenced in this cohort, and the absence of alpha or paired-chain data limited detectable features. For the cohort, immune exposure information was limited to CMV serostatus. Correlated functional status among segregating V segments might reflect linkage disequilibrium, but an unknown experimental factor could not be ruled out. An earlier analysis of around 540 of the donors showed that most TCR beta V segments appeared in productive rearrangements either about 87% or about 30% of the time, which broadly matched IMGT annotations. Because HLA typing was unavailable for some donors at each locus, only the typed subset was used in association tests. Because counts were too low, roughly 16 rarely observed V segments, including chromosome 9 orphons, were left out of the earlier analysis of some 640 of the donors. In both the original and validation cohorts, the classifier was reported to diagnose cytomegalovirus status with high specificity and sensitivity. Sequencing depth was assumed to be roughly uniform across donors in the presence/absence analyses, though that assumption may not hold. While some public TCRs were present in many individuals, most TCR sequences turned up only very rarely across donors. The sequencing pipeline was judged likely to have produced a cluster of highly shared sequence variants as a technical artifact. A total of 150 or so TCR beta chains were listed by the study as associated with cytomegalovirus. A few of the identified cytomegalovirus-associated TCR beta chains were confirmed in vitro to be specific for cytomegalovirus antigens. Because the 87-base-pair reads could not distinguish some IMGT-functional V segments, including TRBV6-2 and TRBV6-3, those segments were excluded. Most CMV-associated TCR beta chains appeared to be HLA-restricted in a later analysis, and the HLA associations seemed to be driven largely by CMV exposure. In a later analysis, several top co-occurrence clusters were reported to appear linked to parvovirus B19, influenza, CMV and Epstein-Barr virus. A later analysis associated about 17,000 TCR beta sequences with specific HLA alleles at a false discovery rate of 0.05. A further reported finding was that TCR beta sequences accurately predicted the HLA-A and HLA-B alleles for most subjects in the first cohort. In a later analysis, HLA-associated TCR beta chains showed more clonal expansion and lower generation probabilities than non-associated chains that were equally common. According to a later analysis, TCR association rates differed among HLA loci, with DRB1 alleles showing the most associated TCRs and HLA-C alleles showing the fewest. A later genetic analysis reported fewer N-insertions in productive TCRs among donors in an Asian-associated ancestry cluster than the roughly 640-donor mean. When HLA alleles, especially DR and DQ, strongly co-occurred, attributing TCR associations to individual alleles was difficult. An association between a missense DCLRE1C variant and V-gene and J-gene trimming of TCR beta chains was found in a later genetic analysis and replicated in an independent cohort.

Library preparation used the immunoSEQ multiplex PCR assay. The multiplex PCR relied on a mix of 60 forward primers for TCR Vbeta segments and 13 reverse primers for TCR Jbeta segments. The CDR3 region of rearranged TCR beta genes was amplified from genomic DNA by a multiplex PCR assay. The Illumina HiSeq System was used to sequence the amplified TCR beta libraries as 87-base-pair reads. Processing in the source paper ran as follows. Across the 700 or so repertoires, a later analysis counted 60 million to 90 million unique TCR beta chains, 8.5 million to 12 million of which were shared by at least two donors. Raw reads were error-corrected and collapsed into unique sequences by a nearest-neighbor algorithm in which closely related sequences were merged to remove PCR and sequencing errors. CDR3 sequences were aligned to IMGT reference sequences to assign V, D and J gene segments. For a sequence to be retained, a match of at least six nucleotides was required to both a V gene segment and a J gene segment. Rearrangements were classified as productive when the CDR3 lacked stop codons and remained in frame with V and J, and all other rearrangements were classified as non-productive. Following IMGT convention, CDR3 was defined as the stretch from the second conserved V-encoded cysteine up to the conserved J-encoded phenylalanine. Sequences without an unambiguous match to a single V gene segment were excluded from the earlier analysis of about 630 of the donors. In an earlier analysis of a few hundred of the donors, a V segment was called functional when productive rearrangements were above 56.7%, and segregating when the standard deviation between donors exceeded 5%. To diagnose cytomegalovirus status from the catalog of TCR beta chain sequences, a statistical classification framework was built. V and J gene assignment, in a later analysis, came from comparing TCR nucleotide sequences with IMGT/GENE-DB human TR gene sequences. In a later analysis, CDR3 sequences and most-parsimonious VDJ recombination scenarios were assigned using the TCRdist pipeline. In a later analysis, every TCR beta chain was defined by the combination of its CDR3 amino acid sequence and its V-gene family, and reads without a unique V-gene family were dropped. As a way to deal with suspected cross-contamination and a sequencing artifact, a later analysis dropped under 600 nucleotide sequences that were highly shared and had low generation probability. In a later analysis, a clonal expansion index was calculated for each public chain from normalized within-repertoire ranks of inferred template counts. In a later analysis, generation probabilities were computed using a VDJ recombination model fitted to out-of-frame rearrangements, and the results were checked against IGoR. A later analysis scored TCR-TCR, TCR-HLA and TCR-CMV co-occurrence with hypergeometric tests, applying a repertoire-size bias correction to TCR pairs. To estimate false discovery rates, a later analysis permuted the HLA or CMV assignments 20 times. In a later analysis, co-occurring TCRs were grouped using DBSCAN, and TCRdist sequence similarity was added for clustering within HLA-allele-positive subsets. For co-occurrence clustering, repertoires with fewer than 30,000 or more than 120,000 public chains were excluded, along with four or five repertoires with anomalous nucleotide sharing. Sourced from immuneACCESS, this table was stored by TCRdb with only in-frame sequences that have V and J called. A share of the clones is absent; for the studies checked, an unresolved V gene accounts for under half, and the remainder has no known explanation. V and J calls and clone size are given by that table; D and trimming were obtained from the DNA. The sample contains about 210,000 clones, 75% to 80% of them found a single time. The ten largest clones capture 1.5% to 2% of the sample.

Comment on this clone: Its specific antigen is unknown. Base qualities are missing; no much larger clone stands one base away.

The cohort was made up of approximately 670 healthy bone marrow donors. Cohort members were all nominally healthy when sampled, although unrecorded immune exposures were likely present. The donor tested CMV seronegative and was one of the 352 seronegative cohort members. A peripheral blood sample was provided by each donor, and peripheral blood mononuclear cells were used for TCR beta sequencing. The Qiagen DNeasy Blood Extraction Kit was used to extract genomic DNA from the blood cell samples. The CDR3 has 15 amino acids, counting the end cysteine and phenylalanine. The entry retains the CDR3 DNA only, 45 bases that are in frame from base 1. V was cut back by 2 bases and J by 7 bases, leaving a gap of 17 bases between them. As encoded in the germline V gene, CDR1 is SNHLY while CDR2 is FYNNEI.

The chain was built from TRBV2 and TRBJ2-5; the best D guess is TRBD2, with 5 bases matching. The sequence derives from a male donor in good health and CMV-seronegative. The sample consisted of PBMCs. CDR3 reads: CASSERERFSGTQYF. The nucleotides read TGTGCCAGCAGTGAAAGGGAGCGTTTTTCGGGGACCCAGTACTTC.